This is a list of T cell receptor beta chains from one sample in a study of CD8+CD57+ T cells in acquired aplastic anemia. Each CDR3 protein is one row after TCRdb ran MiXCR on the reads. The profile shows 190,000 or so distinct CDR3 sequences, approximately 48% of them singletons. Sequences were obtained from sorted CD4+, CD8+, or CD8+CD57+ T cells (not recorded which) from PBMCs. These TCRs come from a human donor with aplastic anemia. The CDR3 runs from the conserved cysteine through the conserved F or W. D genes are given only for firm matches. Clone size is stated in some rows and not others, as once, few, many or a class when expanded.

>NA|TRBV10-3|NA|TRBJ2-5
CAISDLSERTVKETQYF
TGTGCCATCAGTGATCTGTCTGAGAGGACAGTAAAAGAGACCCAGTACTTC
>NA|TRBV5-1|NA|TRBJ2-1
CASSLGTGPISYNEQFF
TGCGCCAGCAGCTTGGGAACGGGGCCAATCTCCTACAATGAGCAGTTCTTC
>NA|TRBV2|TRBD1|TRBJ2-5
CASRRQGAGTQYF
TGTGCCAGCCGCCGACAGGGGGCGGGGACCCAGTACTTC
>few|TRBV7-3|NA|TRBJ1-4
CATARGYGEKLFF
TGTGCCACCGCGAGGGGGTACGGTGAAAAACTGTTTTTT
>few|TRBV10-3|TRBD1|TRBJ2-1
CAISETGTGIIYNEQFF
TGTGCCATCAGTGAGACCGGGACAGGGATAATATACAATGAGCAGTTCTTC
>few|TRBV20-1|TRBD1|TRBJ1-2
CSAPWEGASYGYTF
TGCAGTGCTCCGTGGGAGGGGGCTAGCTATGGCTACACCTTC
>NA|TRBV7-3|NA|TRBJ2-5
CASSLNPGETQYF
TGTGCCAGCAGCTTAAACCCCGGGGAGACCCAGTACTTC
>NA|TRBV7-9|NA|TRBJ2-5
CASNPHGGETQYF
TGTGCCAGCAACCCACATGGGGGTGAGACCCAGTACTTC
>NA|TRBV2|NA|TRBJ2-3
CASKRGRGADTQYF
TGTGCCAGCAAAAGGGGGCGCGGGGCAGATACGCAGTATTTT
>NA|TRBV19|NA|TRBJ1-2
CASSIGQGFGYTF
TGTGCCAGTAGTATCGGGCAGGGCTTCGGCTACACCTTC
>many|TRBV12-3/TRBV12-4|NA|TRBJ1-1
CASSLHPTAEAFF
TGTGCCAGCAGTCTCCACCCAACGGCTGAAGCTTTCTTT
>many|TRBV6-1|NA|TRBJ1-1
CASSTDELNTEAFF
TGTGCCAGCAGTACCGACGAACTTAACACTGAAGCTTTCTTT
>NA|TRBV30|NA|TRBJ2-7
CAWSLRGREQYF
TGTGCCTGGAGTCTTAGGGGTCGGGAGCAGTACTTC
>once|TRBV6-1|NA|TRBJ2-7
CATTEGSYEQYF
TGTGCCACGACGGAAGGCTCCTACGAGCAGTACTTC
>many|TRBV2|NA|TRBJ2-3
CASSSRLDTDTQYF
TGTGCCAGCAGTTCAAGACTAGACACAGATACGCAGTATTTT
>NA|TRBV5-6|TRBD2|TRBJ2-1
CASEAGTSGYNEQFF
TGTGCCAGCGAAGCCGGGACTAGCGGCTACAATGAGCAGTTCTTC
>few|TRBV5-1|TRBD1|TRBJ1-2
CASSLGRGSIYGYTF
TGCGCCAGCAGCTTAGGCAGGGGGTCCATCTATGGCTACACCTTC
>NA|TRBV9|NA|TRBJ1-6
CASSVTGHYYSPLHF
TGTGCCAGCAGCGTTACGGGACACTACTATTCACCCCTCCACTTT
>NA|TRBV19|NA|TRBJ2-1
CASSRFGRYNEQFF
TGTGCCAGTAGTAGGTTCGGTCGCTACAATGAGCAGTTCTTC
>few|TRBV24-1|NA|TRBJ1-1
CATSEGNTEAFF
TGTGCCACCAGTGAAGGGAACACTGAAGCTTTCTTT
>NA|TRBV10-1|NA|TRBJ2-5
CASHRPGQRARETQHF
TGCGCCAGCCATCGACCTGGACAGCGCGCCAGGGAGACCCAGCACTTC
>many|TRBV4-1|TRBD1|TRBJ2-7
CASSPAAPGTGVSQEQYF
TGCGCCAGCAGCCCCGCCGCCCCCGGGACAGGGGTCTCCCAGGAGCAGTACTTC
>once|TRBV20-1|NA|TRBJ2-7
CSARDSFYEQYF
TGCAGTGCTAGGGACAGTTTCTACGAGCAGTACTTC
>many|TRBV11-1|TRBD1|TRBJ1-1
CASSFGTGNTEAFF
TGTGCCAGCAGCTTCGGGACAGGGAACACTGAAGCTTTCTTT
>NA|TRBV10-3|NA|TRBJ2-1
CAILGIAEYNEQFF
TGTGCCATCCTGGGCATAGCGGAATACAATGAGCAGTTCTTC
>many|TRBV6-5|NA|TRBJ2-7
CASSYEANRREQYF
TGTGCCAGCAGTTACGAAGCTAACCGGCGGGAGCAGTACTTC
>NA|TRBV19|TRBD2|TRBJ2-2
CASSIATSVAGELFF
TGTGCCAGTAGTATAGCAACTAGCGTGGCCGGGGAGCTGTTTTTT
>NA|TRBV15|TRBD1|TRBJ1-4
CATSSRQGDEKLFF
TGTGCCACCAGCAGCAGACAGGGGGATGAAAAACTGTTTTTT
>NA|TRBV19|NA|TRBJ2-2
CASSKRQVLFF
TGTGCCAGTAGTAAAAGACAGGTACTGTTTTTT
>many|TRBV5-1|NA|TRBJ2-7
CASSLAGKNTYEQYF
TGCGCCAGCAGCTTGGCAGGGAAGAACACCTACGAGCAGTACTTC
>many|TRBV13|NA|TRBJ2-2
CASSPRTAGELFF
TGTGCCAGCAGCCCCCGGACCGCCGGGGAGCTGTTTTTT
>NA|TRBV19|NA|TRBJ1-6
CASTAGTLGSPLHF
TGTGCCAGTACGGCCGGGACTTTAGGTTCACCCCTCCACTTT
>few|TRBV7-2|NA|TRBJ1-6
CASSPDTYSPLHF
TGTGCCAGCAGCCCCGACACGTATTCACCCCTCCACTTT
>NA|TRBV5-1|TRBD1|TRBJ1-1
CASSKGTGEAFF
TGCGCCAGCAGTAAGGGGACAGGTGAAGCTTTCTTT
>NA|TRBV7-7|NA|TRBJ2-7
CASSLGISYEQYF
TGTGCCAGCAGCCTGGGGATTTCCTACGAGCAGTACTTC
>many|TRBV7-2|NA|TRBJ2-3
CASRGTGQGTDTQYF
TGTGCCAGCAGGGGGACGGGCCAGGGCACAGATACGCAGTATTTT
>many|TRBV5-8|NA|TRBJ2-5
CASSLAIGGRETQYF
TGTGCCAGCAGCTTGGCTATAGGGGGGCGGGAGACCCAGTACTTC
>many|TRBV5-5|TRBD1|TRBJ2-7
CASGRTGDSYEQYF
TGTGCCAGCGGACGGACAGGGGATTCCTACGAGCAGTACTTC
>NA|TRBV4-2|NA|TRBJ2-7
CASSQGTTSMMVEQYF
TGTGCCAGCAGCCAAGGGACCACTAGTATGATGGTCGAGCAGTACTTC
>many|TRBV6-1|NA|TRBJ1-1
CASSVIPGRVMAFF
TGTGCCAGCAGTGTGATTCCGGGGCGGGTTATGGCTTTCTTT
>NA|TRBV10-3|TRBD1|TRBJ2-7
CAISESDRGNEQYF
TGTGCCATCAGTGAGTCGGACAGGGGGAACGAGCAGTACTTC